The 10 T cell receptor beta chains below all came from one sample that was sequenced in a study of OX40 agonist ivuxolimab in advanced cancers. The table came from immunoSEQ multiplex PCR; TCRdb's copy has only in-frame clones and leaves some out. This sample carries tens of thousands of clones, roughly 90% of them seen once, and the ten largest clones take around 0.4%. The specimen was CD4+ or CD8+ T cells sorted from blood, collected in a trial of the OX40 agonist ivuxolimab. The receptors originated from an adult with an advanced solid tumor such as melanoma, head and neck, liver or kidney cancer.

This clone was recorded only once. V usage is TRBV28 and J usage is TRBJ2-5; no firm D call. The CDR3 contains 15 residues. Trimming shortened V by 3 bases and J by 5 bases, and 16 bases separated the two germline ends. Per the germline V gene, CDR1 is MDHEN and CDR2 is SYDVKM. This CDR3 is CASSLGFGPRETQYF. CDR3 DNA: TGTGCCAGCAGTTTGGGATTTGGGCCCAGGGAGACCCAGTACTTC.

This chain connects TRBV10-3 to TRBJ2-7; D gene uncertain. Trimming stripped 3 bases from V and 5 bases from J, with 14 bases between. CDR1 is ENHRY, CDR2 SYGVKD, per germline. The length of the CDR3 is 14 residues. Here the CDR3 DNA reads TGTGCCATCAGTGAATTGGTATCCGGACACGAGCAGTACTTC. The encoded protein is CAISELVSGHEQYF.

The CDR3 protein is CASSITSGIGGEQFF. CDR3 DNA sequence: TGTGCCAGTAGTATCACTAGCGGGATAGGGGGTGAGCAGTTCTTC. The rearrangement uses TRBV19 and TRBJ2-1; 10 bases are a match to TRBD2. This CDR3 has 15 residues. Per the germline V gene, CDR1 is LNHDA and CDR2 is SQIVND (reference sequence). With 3 bases clipped from V and 9 bases from J, the junction kept 8 bases outside the gene matches.

V and J are TRBV10-3 and TRBJ2-3; D is perhaps TRBD2 (6 bases). The V gene's germline CDR1 is ENHRY and CDR2 SYGVKD. CDR3 size: 13 residues. CDR3 in DNA: TGTACAAGTCGGGACTTTAACACAGATACGCAGTATTTT. Protein product: CTSRDFNTDTQYF.

This chain links TRBV30 with TRBJ2-1; D is possibly TRBD2 (5 bases). The germline V gene encodes CDR1 GTSNPN and CDR2 SVGIG (reference sequence). This CDR3 region has 12 residues. The germline V and J ends were trimmed by 1 base and 12 bases, with 13 bases remaining between them. The CDR3 region is CAWSAGSEGQFF. CDR3 coding DNA: TGTGCCTGGAGTGCTGGGAGTGAAGGGCAGTTCTTC.

The genes are TRBV12-5 and TRBJ2-7, with 9 nucleotides matching TRBD2. The CDR3 is 15 residues long. Trimming removed 9 bases from V and 4 bases from J; junction bases left unmatched: 13. Germline V gene sequence: CDR1 LGHNT, CDR2 FRNRAP. CDR3 DNA sequence: TGTGCTAGCCGCGCCGTAGCGGGAGATTTTTACGAGCAGTACTTC. Residues: CASRAVAGDFYEQYF.

This rearrangement joins TRBV6-5 to TRBJ1-1; D remains unclear. The CDR3 spans 14 residues. Trimming removed 4 bases at V and 1 base at J, with 10 bases between. CDR1 is MNHEY, CDR2 SVGAGI, per germline. CDR3 DNA sequence: TGTGCCAGCAGTTTAGGGCAGCAGAACACTGAAGCTTTCTTT. Protein sequence: CASSLGQQNTEAFF.

The chain uses TRBV7-9 and TRBJ1-1, with D perhaps TRBD1 (5 bases). Germline V gene lookup returns CDR1 SEHNR and CDR2 FQNEAQ (reference sequence). The CDR3 contains 14 residues. V shed 3 bases and J shed 1 base, with 9 bases lying between them. This chain's CDR3 is CASSFSQGNTEAFF. CDR3 coding DNA: TGTGCCAGCAGCTTTTCTCAGGGGAACACTGAAGCTTTCTTT.

The rearrangement joins TRBV7-6 to TRBJ2-1; D gene ambiguous. The V and J ends lost 0 bases and 9 bases respectively, with 12 bases between them. The CDR3 runs to 14 residues. CDR1 is SGHVS and CDR2 is FNYEAQ in the germline V gene. CDR3 residues: CASSLAVTSFEQFF. The CDR3 bases are TGTGCCAGCAGCTTAGCCGTGACTTCGTTTGAGCAGTTCTTC.

The gene calls are TRBV4-1 and TRBJ2-1; D possibly corresponds to TRBD2 (5 bases). The CDR3 has 19 residues. V was pared by 8 bases and J by 5 bases, with 31 bases between. The germline CDR1 and CDR2 sequences are MGHRA and YSYEKL. The CDR3 loop reads CASPIQRGLPRAWNNEQFF. CDR3 bases: TGCGCCAGCCCCATCCAACGAGGCCTGCCGCGGGCTTGGAACAATGAGCAGTTCTTC.